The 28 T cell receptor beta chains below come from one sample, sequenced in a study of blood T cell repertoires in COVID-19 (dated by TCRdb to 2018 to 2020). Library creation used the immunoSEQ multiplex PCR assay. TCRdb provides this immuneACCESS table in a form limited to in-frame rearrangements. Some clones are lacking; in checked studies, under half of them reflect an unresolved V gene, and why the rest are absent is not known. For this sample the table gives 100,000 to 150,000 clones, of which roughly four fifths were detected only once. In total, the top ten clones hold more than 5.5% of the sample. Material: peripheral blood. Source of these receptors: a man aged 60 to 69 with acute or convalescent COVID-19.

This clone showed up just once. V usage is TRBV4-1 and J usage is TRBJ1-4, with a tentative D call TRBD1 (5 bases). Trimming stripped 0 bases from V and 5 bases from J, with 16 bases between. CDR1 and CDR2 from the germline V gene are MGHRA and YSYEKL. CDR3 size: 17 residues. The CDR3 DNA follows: TGCGCCAGCAGCCAAGATCTGCATGGGACTGAGAATGAAAAACTGTTTTTT. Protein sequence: CASSQDLHGTENEKLFF.

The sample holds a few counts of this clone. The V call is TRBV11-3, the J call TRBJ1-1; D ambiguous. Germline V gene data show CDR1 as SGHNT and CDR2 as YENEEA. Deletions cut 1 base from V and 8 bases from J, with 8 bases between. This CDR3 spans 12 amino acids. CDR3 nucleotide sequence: TGTGCCAGCAGCTTAGGTCCGAGAGAAGCTTTCTTT. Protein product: CASSLGPREAFF.

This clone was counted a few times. The CDR3 DNA reads as TGTGCCAGCTCCAGAGGTCGGGCGGGAGGTGGGCAAGAGACCCAGTACTTC. Amino acids: CASSRGRAGGGQETQYF. V and J are TRBV9 and TRBJ2-5; TRBD2 matches 8 bases. Germline CDR1 reads SGDLS; CDR2 reads YYNGEE. The CDR3 covers 17 residues. V trimming: 7 bases; J trimming: 2 bases; junction bases outside the gene matches: 16.

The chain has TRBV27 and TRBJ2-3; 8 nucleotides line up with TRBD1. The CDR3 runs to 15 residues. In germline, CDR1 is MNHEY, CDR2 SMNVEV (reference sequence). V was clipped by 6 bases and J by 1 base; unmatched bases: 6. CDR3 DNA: TGTGCCAGCAGCCGTCCGGGACAGGGCACAGATACGCAGTATTTT. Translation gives CASSRPGQGTDTQYF.

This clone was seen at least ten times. The CDR3 reads CASSFRHHNTEAFF. The CDR3 DNA sequence: TGCGCCAGCAGCTTTAGACACCATAACACTGAAGCTTTCTTT. The rearrangement uses TRBV5-1 and TRBJ1-1; D call uncertain. CDR1 is SGHRS, CDR2 YFSETQ, per germline. V lost 2 bases and J lost 2, with 10 bases in between. The length of the CDR3 is 14 residues.

CDR3 nucleotides: TGCGCCAGCAGCTCGAGGGCCCTGAACACTGAAGCTTTCTTT. Protein: CASSSRALNTEAFF. The chain joins TRBV5-1 to TRBJ1-1; D call uncertain. The CDR3 length is 14 residues. CDR1 SGHRS and CDR2 YFSETQ come from the germline V gene. Deletions cut 3 bases from V and 0 bases from J, with 9 bases between.

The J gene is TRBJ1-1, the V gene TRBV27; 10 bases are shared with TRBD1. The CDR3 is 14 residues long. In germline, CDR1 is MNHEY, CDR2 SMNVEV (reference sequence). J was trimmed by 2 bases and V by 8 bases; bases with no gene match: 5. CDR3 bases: TGTGCCAGCGGGGGGGACAGGGGTAACACTGAAGCTTTCTTT. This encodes CASGGDRGNTEAFF.

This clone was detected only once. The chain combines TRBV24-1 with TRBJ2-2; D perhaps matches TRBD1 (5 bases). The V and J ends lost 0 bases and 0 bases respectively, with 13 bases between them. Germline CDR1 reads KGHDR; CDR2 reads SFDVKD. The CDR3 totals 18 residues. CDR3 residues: CATSDLGRAATNTGELFF. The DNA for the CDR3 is TGTGCCACCAGTGATTTGGGCAGGGCTGCGACGAACACCGGGGAGCTGTTTTTT.

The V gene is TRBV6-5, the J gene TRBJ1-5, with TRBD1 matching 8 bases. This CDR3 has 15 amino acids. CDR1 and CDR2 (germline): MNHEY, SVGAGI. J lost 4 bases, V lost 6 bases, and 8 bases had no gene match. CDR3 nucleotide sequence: TGTGCCAGCAGCCCAACAGGGGGGGTTAATCAGCCCCAGCATTTT. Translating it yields CASSPTGGVNQPQHF.

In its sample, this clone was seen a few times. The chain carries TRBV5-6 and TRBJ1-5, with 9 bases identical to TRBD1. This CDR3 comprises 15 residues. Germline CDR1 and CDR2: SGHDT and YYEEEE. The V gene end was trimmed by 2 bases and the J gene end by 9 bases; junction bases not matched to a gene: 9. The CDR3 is CASSLLGQGRGPQHF. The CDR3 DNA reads TGTGCCAGCAGCTTATTAGGACAGGGGCGGGGGCCCCAGCATTTT.

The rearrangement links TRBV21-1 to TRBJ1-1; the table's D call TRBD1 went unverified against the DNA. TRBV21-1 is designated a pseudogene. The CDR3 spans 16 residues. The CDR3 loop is CASKQGKGALCTEAFF. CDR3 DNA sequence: TGTGCCAGCAAGCAAGGTAAGGGGGCCTTGTGCACTGAAGCTTTCTTT.

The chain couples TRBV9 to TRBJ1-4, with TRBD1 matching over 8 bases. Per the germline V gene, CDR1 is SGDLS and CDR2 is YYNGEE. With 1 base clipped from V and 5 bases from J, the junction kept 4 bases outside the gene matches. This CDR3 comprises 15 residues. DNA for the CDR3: TGTGCCAGCAGCGTACAGGGGGCGCCGAATGAAAAACTGTTTTTT. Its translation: CASSVQGAPNEKLFF.

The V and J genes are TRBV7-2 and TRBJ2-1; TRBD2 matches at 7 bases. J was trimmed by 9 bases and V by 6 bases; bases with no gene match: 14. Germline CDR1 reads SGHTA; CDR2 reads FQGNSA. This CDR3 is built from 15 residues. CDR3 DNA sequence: TGTGCCAGCAGTTCCGGACTAGGGGAATCAACTGAGCAGTTCTTC. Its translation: CASSSGLGESTEQFF.

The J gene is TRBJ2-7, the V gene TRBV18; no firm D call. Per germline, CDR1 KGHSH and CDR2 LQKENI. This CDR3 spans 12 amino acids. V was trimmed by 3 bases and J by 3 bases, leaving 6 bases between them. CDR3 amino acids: CASSPTGYEQYF. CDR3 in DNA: TGTGCCAGCTCACCGACGGGCTACGAGCAGTACTTC.

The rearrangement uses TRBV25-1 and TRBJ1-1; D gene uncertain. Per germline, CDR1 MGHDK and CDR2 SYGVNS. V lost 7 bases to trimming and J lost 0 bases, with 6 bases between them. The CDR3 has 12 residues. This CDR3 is CASKQMNTEAFF. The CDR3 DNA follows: TGTGCCAGCAAACAGATGAACACTGAAGCTTTCTTT.

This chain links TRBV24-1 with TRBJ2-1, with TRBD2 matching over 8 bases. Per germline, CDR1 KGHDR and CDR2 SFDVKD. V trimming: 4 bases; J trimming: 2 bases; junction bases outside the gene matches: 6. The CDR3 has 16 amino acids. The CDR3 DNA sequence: TGTGCCACCAGTGAGGCGGGGGGAAACACCTACAATGAGCAGTTCTTC. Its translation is CATSEAGGNTYNEQFF.

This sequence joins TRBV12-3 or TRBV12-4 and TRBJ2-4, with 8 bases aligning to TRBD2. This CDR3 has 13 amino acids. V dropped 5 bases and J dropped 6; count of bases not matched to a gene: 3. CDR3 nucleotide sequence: TGTGCCAGCAGTCCCCGGGGGGGAAACATTCAGTACTTC. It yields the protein CASSPRGGNIQYF.

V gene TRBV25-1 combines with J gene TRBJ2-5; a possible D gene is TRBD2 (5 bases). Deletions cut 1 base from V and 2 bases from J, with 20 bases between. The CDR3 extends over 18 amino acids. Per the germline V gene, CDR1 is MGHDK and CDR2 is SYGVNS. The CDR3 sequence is CASSEWGRLAGKQETQYF. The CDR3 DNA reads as TGTGCCAGCAGTGAATGGGGTCGGTTGGCGGGCAAACAAGAGACCCAGTACTTC. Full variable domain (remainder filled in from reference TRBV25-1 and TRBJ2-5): EADIYQTPRYLVIGTGKKITLECSQTMGHDKMYWYQQDPGMELHLIHYSYGVNSTEKGDLSSESTVSRIRTEHFPLTLESARPSHTSQYLCASSEWGRLAGKQETQYFGPGTRLLVL.

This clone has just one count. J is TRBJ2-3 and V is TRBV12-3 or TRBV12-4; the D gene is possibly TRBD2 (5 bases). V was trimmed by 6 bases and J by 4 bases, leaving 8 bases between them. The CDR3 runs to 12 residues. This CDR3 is CASRLAADTQYF. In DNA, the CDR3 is TGTGCCAGCAGGCTAGCTGCAGATACGCAGTATTTT.

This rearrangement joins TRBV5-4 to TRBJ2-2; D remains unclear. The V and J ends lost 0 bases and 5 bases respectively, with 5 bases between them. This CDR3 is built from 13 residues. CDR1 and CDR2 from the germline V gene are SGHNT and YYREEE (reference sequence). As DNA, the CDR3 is TGTGCCAGCAGCTTGGTGGCTACCGGGGAGCTGTTTTTT. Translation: CASSLVATGELFF. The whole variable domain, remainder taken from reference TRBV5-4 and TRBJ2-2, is ETGVTQSPTHLIKTRGQQVTLRCSSQSGHNTVSWYQQALGQGPQFIFQYYREEENGRGNFPPRFSGLQFPNYSSELNVNALELDDSALYLCASSLVATGELFFGEGSRLTVL.

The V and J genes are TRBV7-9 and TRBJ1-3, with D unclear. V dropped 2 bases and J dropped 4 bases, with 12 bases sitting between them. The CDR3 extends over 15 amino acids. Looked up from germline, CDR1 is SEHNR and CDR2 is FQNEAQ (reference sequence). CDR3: CASSLPRRLGNTIYF. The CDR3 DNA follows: TGTGCCAGCAGCTTACCTAGACGTCTGGGAAACACCATATATTTT.

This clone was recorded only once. The CDR3 nucleotides read TGTGCCAGCAGCCGGGCGGGGGCAGATACGCAGTATTTT. Translation gives CASSRAGADTQYF. V is TRBV3-1 (or the pseudogene TRBV3-2) and J is TRBJ2-3; TRBD2 matches 7 bases. The trim removed 4 bases at V and 4 bases at J, leaving 2 bases unmatched. The length of the CDR3 is 13 residues. CDR1 and CDR2 from the germline V gene are LGHDT and YNNKEL (reference sequence).

The CDR3 nucleotides are TGTGCCAGCAGTTTCCGAGGACAGGGTAATTCACCCCTCCACTTT. Its translation: CASSFRGQGNSPLHF. The rearrangement joins TRBV5-4 to TRBJ1-6; TRBD1 agrees at 8 bases. The CDR3 is 15 amino acids. Germline assignment: CDR1 SGHNT and CDR2 YYREEE (reference sequence). The V segment lost 5 bases and the J segment 6 bases; nucleotides outside the gene matches: 7. The full variable domain, completed using reference TRBV5-4 and TRBJ1-6, is ETGVTQSPTHLIKTRGQQVTLRCSSQSGHNTVSWYQQALGQGPQFIFQYYREEENGRGNFPPRFSGLQFPNYSSELNVNALELDDSALYLCASSFRGQGNSPLHFGNGTRLTVT.

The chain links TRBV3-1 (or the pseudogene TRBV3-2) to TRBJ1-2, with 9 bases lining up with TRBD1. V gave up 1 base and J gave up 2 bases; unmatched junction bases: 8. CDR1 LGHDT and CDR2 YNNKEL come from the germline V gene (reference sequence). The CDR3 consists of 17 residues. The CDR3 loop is CASSQVAMGTGNYGYTF. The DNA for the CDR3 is TGTGCCAGCAGCCAAGTCGCTATGGGGACAGGGAACTATGGCTACACCTTC.

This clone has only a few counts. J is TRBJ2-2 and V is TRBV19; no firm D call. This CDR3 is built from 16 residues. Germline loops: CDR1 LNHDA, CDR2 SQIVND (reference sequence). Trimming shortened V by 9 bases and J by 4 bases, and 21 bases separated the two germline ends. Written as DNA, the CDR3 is TGTGCCAGCACCCCTTGGAGAGTGGTTGGCACCGGGGAGCTGTTTTTT. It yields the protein CASTPWRVVGTGELFF. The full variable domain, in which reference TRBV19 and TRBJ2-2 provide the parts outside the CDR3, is DGGITQSPKYLFRKEGQNVTLSCEQNLNHDAMYWYRQDPGQGLRLIYYSQIVNDFQKGDIAEGYSVSREKKESFPLTVTSAQKNPTAFYLCASTPWRVVGTGELFFGEGSRLTVL.

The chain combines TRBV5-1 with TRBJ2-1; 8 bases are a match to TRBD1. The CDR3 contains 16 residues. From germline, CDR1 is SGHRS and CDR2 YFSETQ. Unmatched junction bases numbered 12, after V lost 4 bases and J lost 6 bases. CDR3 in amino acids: CASSRSGGEGGNEQFF. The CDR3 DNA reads TGCGCCAGCAGCCGCTCAGGGGGCGAGGGGGGCAATGAGCAGTTCTTC.

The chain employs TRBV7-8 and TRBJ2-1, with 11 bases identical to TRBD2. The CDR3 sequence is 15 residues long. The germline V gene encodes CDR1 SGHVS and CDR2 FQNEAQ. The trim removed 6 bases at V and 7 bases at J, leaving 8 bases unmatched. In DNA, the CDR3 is TGTGCCAGCAGTTCACTAGCGGGAGAGGGTAATGAGCAGTTCTTC. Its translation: CASSSLAGEGNEQFF.

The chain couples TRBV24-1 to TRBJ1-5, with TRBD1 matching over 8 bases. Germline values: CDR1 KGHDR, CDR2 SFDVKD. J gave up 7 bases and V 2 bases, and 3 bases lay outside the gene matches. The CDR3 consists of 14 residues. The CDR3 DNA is TGTGCCACCAGTGATTCAGGGGGCCGACAGCCCCAGCATTTT. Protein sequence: CATSDSGGRQPQHF.